What follows is one TCR beta chain and its context. Here immunoSEQ multiplex PCR was the method, and the copy in TCRdb shows in-frame clones only, minus some. The sample lists about 180,000 clones, 86% seen once, with 7% to 10% in the top ten. This entry comes from a study of blood T cell repertoires in COVID-19. The sample taken for sequencing was PBMCs or T cells enriched from blood (not recorded which). This sequence originates from a woman aged 25-40 years who had recovered from COVID-19.

The CDR3 DNA sequence: TGTGCCAGCAGAAAGGACAGCAGCAATCAGCCCCAGCATTTT. It codes for CASRKDSSNQPQHF. J is TRBJ1-5 and V is TRBV2, with TRBD1 as a possible D gene (6 bases). This CDR3 has 14 residues. V lost 6 bases, J lost 1 base, and 10 bases lay in between. Germline V gene sequence: CDR1 SNHLY, CDR2 FYNNEI.